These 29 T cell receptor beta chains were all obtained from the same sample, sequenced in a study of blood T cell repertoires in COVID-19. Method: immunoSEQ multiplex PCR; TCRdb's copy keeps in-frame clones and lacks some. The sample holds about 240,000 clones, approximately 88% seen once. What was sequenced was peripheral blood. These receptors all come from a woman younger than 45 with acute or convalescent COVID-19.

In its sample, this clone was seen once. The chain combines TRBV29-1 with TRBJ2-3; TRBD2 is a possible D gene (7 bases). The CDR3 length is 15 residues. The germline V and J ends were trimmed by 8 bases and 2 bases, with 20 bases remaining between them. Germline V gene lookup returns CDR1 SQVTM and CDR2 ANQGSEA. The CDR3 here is CSYAGGGSPTDTQYF. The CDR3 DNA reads TGCAGCTACGCTGGGGGGGGCAGCCCCACAGATACGCAGTATTTT.

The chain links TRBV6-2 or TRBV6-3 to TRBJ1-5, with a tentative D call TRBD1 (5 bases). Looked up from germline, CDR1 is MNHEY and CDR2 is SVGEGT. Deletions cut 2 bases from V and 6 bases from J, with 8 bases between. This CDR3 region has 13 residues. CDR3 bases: TGTGCCAGCAGTTACGGGGGGGGTCAGCCCCAGCATTTT. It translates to CASSYGGGQPQHF.

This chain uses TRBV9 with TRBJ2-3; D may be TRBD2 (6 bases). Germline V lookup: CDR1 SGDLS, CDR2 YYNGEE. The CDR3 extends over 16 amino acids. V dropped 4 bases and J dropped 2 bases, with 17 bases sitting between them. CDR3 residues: CASSPGDSMTTDTQYF. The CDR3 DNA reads TGTGCCAGCAGCCCCGGGGACTCTATGACCACAGATACGCAGTATTTT.

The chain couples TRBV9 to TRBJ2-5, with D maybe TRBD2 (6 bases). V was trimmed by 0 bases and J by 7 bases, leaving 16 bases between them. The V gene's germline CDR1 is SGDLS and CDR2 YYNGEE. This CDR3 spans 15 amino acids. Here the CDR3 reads CASSVEGAGGRTQYF. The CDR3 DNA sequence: TGTGCCAGCAGCGTAGAGGGAGCGGGTGGTAGGACCCAGTACTTC.

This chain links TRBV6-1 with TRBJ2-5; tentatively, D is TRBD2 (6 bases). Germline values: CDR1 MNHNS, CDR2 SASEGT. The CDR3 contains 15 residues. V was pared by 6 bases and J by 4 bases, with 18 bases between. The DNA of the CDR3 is TGTGCCAGCAGCCTACGACTAGATCGAGCAGAGACCCAGTACTTC. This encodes CASSLRLDRAETQYF.

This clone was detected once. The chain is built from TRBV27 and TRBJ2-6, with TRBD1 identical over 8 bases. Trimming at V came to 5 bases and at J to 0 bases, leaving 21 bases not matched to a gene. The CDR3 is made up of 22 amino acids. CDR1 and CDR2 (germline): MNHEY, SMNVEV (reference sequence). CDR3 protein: CASSGIRDRQFNPFSGANVLTF. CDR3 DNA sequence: TGTGCCAGCAGTGGAATCCGGGACAGGCAATTCAATCCTTTCTCTGGGGCCAACGTCCTGACTTTC. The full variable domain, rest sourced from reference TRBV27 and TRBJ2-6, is EAQVTQNPRYLITVTGKKLTVTCSQNMNHEYMSWYRQDPGLGLRQIYYSMNVEVTDKGDVPEGYKVSRKEKRNFPLILESPSPNQTSLYFCASSGIRDRQFNPFSGANVLTFGAGSRLTVL.

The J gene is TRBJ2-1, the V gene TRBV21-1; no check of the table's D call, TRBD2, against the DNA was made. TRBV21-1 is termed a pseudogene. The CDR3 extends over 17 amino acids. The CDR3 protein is CASSKKGGRQHNNEQFF. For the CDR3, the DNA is TGTGCCAGCAGCAAAAAGGGGGGGCGGCAACATAACAATGAGCAGTTCTTC.

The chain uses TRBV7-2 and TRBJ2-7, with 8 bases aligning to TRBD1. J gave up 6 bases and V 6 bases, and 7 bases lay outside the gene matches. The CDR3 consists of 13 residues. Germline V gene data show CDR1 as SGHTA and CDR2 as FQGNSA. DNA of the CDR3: TGTGCCAGCAGGGACATCACAGGGGGCGAGCAGTACTTC. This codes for CASRDITGGEQYF. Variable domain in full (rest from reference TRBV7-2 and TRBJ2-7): GAGVSQSPSNKVTEKGKDVELRCDPISGHTALYWYRQSLGQGLEFLIYFQGNSAPDKSGLPSDRFSAERTGGSVSTLTIQRTQQEDSAVYLCASRDITGGEQYFGPGTRLTVT.

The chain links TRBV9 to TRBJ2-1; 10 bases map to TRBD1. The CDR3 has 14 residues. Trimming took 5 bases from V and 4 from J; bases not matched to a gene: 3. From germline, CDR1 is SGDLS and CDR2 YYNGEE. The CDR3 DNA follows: TGTGCCAGCAGTAGACAGGGGGCGTACAATGAGCAGTTCTTC. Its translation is CASSRQGAYNEQFF.

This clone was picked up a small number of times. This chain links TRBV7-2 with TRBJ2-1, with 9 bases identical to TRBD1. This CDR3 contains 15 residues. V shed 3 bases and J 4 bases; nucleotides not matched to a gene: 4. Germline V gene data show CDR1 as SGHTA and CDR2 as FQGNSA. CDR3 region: CASSFDRGSYNEQFF. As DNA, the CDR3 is TGTGCCAGCAGCTTCGACAGGGGGTCATACAATGAGCAGTTCTTC.

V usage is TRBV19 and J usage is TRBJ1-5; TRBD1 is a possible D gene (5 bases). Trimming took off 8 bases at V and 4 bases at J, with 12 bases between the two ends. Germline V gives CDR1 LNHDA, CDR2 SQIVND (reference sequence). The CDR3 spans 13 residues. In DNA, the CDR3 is TGTGCCAGTTGGGGGACTACTAATCAGCCCCAGCATTTT. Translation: CASWGTTNQPQHF.

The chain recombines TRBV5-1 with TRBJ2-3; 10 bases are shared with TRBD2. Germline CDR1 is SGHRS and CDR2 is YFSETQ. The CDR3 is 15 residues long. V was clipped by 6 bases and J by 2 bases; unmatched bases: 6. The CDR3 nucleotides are TGCGCCAGCAACAAACTAGCGGGACTCACAGATACGCAGTATTTT. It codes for CASNKLAGLTDTQYF.

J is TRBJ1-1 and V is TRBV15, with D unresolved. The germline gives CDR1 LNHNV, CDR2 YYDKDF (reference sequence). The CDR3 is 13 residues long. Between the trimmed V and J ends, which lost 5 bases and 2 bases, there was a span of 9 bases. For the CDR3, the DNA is TGTGCCACCAGCGTGAAGCGAAACACTGAAGCTTTCTTT. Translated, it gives CATSVKRNTEAFF. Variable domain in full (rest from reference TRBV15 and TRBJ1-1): DAMVIQNPRYQVTQFGKPVTLSCSQTLNHNVMYWYQQKSSQAPKLLFHYYDKDFNNEADTPDNFQSRRPNTSFCFLDIRSPGLGDTAMYLCATSVKRNTEAFFGQGTRLTVV.

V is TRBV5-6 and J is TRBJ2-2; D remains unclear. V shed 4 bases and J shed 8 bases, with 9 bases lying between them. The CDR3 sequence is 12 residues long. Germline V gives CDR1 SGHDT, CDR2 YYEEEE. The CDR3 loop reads CASSPTLGELFF. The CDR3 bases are TGTGCCAGCAGCCCGACATTAGGGGAGCTGTTTTTT.

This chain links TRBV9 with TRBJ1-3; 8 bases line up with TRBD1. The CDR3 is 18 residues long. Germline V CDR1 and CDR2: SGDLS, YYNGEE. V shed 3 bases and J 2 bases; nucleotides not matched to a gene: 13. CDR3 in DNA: TGTGCCAGCAGCGCGGGGGGCAGGGGGCCCTTAGCTGGAAACACCATATATTTT. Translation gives CASSAGGRGPLAGNTIYF.

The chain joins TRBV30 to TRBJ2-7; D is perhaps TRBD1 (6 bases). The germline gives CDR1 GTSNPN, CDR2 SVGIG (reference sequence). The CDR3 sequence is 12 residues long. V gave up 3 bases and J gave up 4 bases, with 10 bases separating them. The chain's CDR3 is CAWRDSYYEQYF. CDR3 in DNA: TGTGCCTGGAGGGACAGCTATTACGAGCAGTACTTC.

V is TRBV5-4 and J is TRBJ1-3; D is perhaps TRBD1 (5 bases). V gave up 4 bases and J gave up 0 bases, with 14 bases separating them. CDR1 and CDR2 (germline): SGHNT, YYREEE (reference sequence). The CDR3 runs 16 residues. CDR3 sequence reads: CASSPEGPFSGNTIYF. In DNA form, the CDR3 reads TGTGCCAGCAGCCCGGAGGGACCCTTCTCTGGAAACACCATATATTTT.

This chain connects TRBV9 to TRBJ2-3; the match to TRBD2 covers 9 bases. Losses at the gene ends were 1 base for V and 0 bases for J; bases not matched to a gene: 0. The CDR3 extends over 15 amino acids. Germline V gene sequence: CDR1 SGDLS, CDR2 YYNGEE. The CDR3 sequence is CASSVTSGSTDTQYF. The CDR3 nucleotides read TGTGCCAGCAGCGTAACTAGCGGGAGCACAGATACGCAGTATTTT.

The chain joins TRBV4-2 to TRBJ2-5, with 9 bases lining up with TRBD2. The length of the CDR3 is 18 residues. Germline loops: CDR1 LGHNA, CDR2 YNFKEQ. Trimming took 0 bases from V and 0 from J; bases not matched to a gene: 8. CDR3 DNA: TGTGCCAGCAGCCAAGAACTAGCGGGCCAAACTTACCAAGAGACCCAGTACTTC. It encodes CASSQELAGQTYQETQYF.

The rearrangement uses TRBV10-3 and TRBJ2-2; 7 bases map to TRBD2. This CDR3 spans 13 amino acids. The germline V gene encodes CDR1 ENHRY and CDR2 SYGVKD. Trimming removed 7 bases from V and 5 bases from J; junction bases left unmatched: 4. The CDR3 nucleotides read TGTGCCATCACGCGGGAGTTTACCGGGGAGCTGTTTTTT. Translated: CAITREFTGELFF.

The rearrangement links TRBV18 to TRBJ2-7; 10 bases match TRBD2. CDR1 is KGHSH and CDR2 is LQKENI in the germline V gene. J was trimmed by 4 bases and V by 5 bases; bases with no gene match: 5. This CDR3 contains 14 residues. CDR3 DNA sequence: TGTGCCAGCTCATCCACTAGCGGGAAATACGAGCAGTACTTC. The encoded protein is CASSSTSGKYEQYF. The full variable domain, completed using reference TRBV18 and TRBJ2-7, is NAGVMQNPRHLVRRRGQEARLRCSPMKGHSHVYWYRQLPEEGLKFMVYLQKENIIDESGMPKERFSAEFPKEGPSILRIQQVVRGDSAAYFCASSSTSGKYEQYFGPGTRLTVT.

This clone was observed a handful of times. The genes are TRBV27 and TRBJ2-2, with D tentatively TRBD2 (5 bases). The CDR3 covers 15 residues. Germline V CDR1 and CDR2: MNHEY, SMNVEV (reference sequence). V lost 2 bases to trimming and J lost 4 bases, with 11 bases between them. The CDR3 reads CASSLTPRATGELFF. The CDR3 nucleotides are TGTGCCAGCAGTTTAACACCGCGGGCCACCGGGGAGCTGTTTTTT.

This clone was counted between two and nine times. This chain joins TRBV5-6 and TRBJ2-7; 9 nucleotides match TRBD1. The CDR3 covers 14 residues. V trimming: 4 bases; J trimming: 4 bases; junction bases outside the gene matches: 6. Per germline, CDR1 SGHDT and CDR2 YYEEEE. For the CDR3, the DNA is TGTGCCAGCAGCCCGGACAGGGGTCAATACGAGCAGTACTTC. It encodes CASSPDRGQYEQYF.

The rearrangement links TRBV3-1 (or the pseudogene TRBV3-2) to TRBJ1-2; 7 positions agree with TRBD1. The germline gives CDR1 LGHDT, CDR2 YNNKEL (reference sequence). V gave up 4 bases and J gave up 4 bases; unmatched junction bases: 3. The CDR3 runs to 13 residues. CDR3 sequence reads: CASSPDRAYGYTF. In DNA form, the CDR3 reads TGTGCCAGCAGCCCCGACAGGGCCTATGGCTACACCTTC.

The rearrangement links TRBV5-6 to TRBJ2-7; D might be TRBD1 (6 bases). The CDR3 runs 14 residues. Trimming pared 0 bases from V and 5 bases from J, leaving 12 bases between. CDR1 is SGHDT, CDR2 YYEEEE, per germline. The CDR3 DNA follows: TGTGCCAGCAGCTTGGGGCAGGGGAAAAACGAGCAGTACTTC. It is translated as CASSLGQGKNEQYF.

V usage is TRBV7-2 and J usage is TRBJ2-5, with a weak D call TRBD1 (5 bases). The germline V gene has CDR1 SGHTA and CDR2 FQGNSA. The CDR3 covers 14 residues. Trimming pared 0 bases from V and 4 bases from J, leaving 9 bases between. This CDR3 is CASSLAGAGETQYF. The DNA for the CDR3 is TGTGCCAGCAGCTTAGCAGGGGCCGGAGAGACCCAGTACTTC.

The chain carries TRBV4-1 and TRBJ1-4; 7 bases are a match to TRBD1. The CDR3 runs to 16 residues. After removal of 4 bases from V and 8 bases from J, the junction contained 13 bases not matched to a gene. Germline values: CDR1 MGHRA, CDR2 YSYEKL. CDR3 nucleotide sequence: TGCGCCAGCAGCCCGATGTACAGGGGATCGAGGGAAAAACTGTTTTTT. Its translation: CASSPMYRGSREKLFF.

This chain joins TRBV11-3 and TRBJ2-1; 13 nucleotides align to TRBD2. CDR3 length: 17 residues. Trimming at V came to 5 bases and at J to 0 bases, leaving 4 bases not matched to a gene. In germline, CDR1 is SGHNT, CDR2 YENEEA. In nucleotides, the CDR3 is TGTGCCAGCAGCCAACTAGCGGGGGGGAGCTCCTACAATGAGCAGTTCTTC. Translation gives CASSQLAGGSSYNEQFF.

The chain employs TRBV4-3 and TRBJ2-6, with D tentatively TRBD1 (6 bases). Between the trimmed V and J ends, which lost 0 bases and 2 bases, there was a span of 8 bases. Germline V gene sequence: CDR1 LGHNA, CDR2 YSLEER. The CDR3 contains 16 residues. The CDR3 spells CASSQDPGAGANVLTF. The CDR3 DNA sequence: TGCGCCAGCAGCCAAGATCCAGGGGCTGGGGCCAACGTCCTGACTTTC.